The text below deals with one TCR beta chain. This sample is drawn from a study of radiotherapy plus CTLA-4 blockade in lung cancer. The CDR3 runs 13 residues. Germline V gene lookup returns CDR1 SNHLY and CDR2 FYNNEI. V was cut by 4 bases and J by 4 bases, with 7 bases left in between. CTLA-4 blockade using ipilimumab, together with focal radiation, was received by patients with chemo-refractory metastatic non-small-cell lung cancer. Repertoires were generated with immunoSEQ multiplex PCR, while TCRdb's copy carries only in-frame clones and drops some. The repertoire holds fewer than 65,000 clones, roughly four fifths seen once, with 4% to 5.5% in the top ten.

The material was peripheral blood, obtained from a patient treated with radiotherapy plus ipilimumab. The chain recombines TRBV2 with TRBJ2-2; D unclear. The receptor comes from a human donor with non-small cell lung cancer whose response to radiotherapy plus ipilimumab could not be evaluated. The CDR3 DNA sequence: TGTGCCAGCAGTGTATCTGTCACCGGGGAGCTGTTTTTT. Amino acids: CASSVSVTGELFF.